This T cell receptor beta chain was captured by sequencing in a study of shared clonotypes between healthy human individuals. Study-level background: A couple of women and a few men aged 18 to 49 served as donors.

Remarks on this clone: Its antigen is not known.

Sequenced by immunoSEQ multiplex PCR; TCRdb stores in-frame clones only, minus some. The sample yields approximately 340,000 clones, under 80% seen once. The study's findings and limits: Memory subsets generally showed lower estimated richness than naive subsets.

Healthy and HIV-negative, the adult donors had no recent acute infections or vaccinations. The CDR3 is made up of 14 amino acids. After removal of 3 bases from V and 6 bases from J, the junction contained 5 bases not matched to a gene. CDR1 is KGHSH and CDR2 is LQKENI in the germline V gene. The chain is built from TRBV18 and TRBJ1-5; 7 nucleotides line up with TRBD1. The receptor was derived from a man aged 30-40 years in good health. Sequenced sample: memory CD4+ T cells sorted from blood. As to subset: CD45RA-negative fraction. The CDR3 DNA is TGTGCCAGCTCACCTGACAGGGCTGGTCAGCCCCAGCATTTT. Protein sequence: CASSPDRAGQPQHF.